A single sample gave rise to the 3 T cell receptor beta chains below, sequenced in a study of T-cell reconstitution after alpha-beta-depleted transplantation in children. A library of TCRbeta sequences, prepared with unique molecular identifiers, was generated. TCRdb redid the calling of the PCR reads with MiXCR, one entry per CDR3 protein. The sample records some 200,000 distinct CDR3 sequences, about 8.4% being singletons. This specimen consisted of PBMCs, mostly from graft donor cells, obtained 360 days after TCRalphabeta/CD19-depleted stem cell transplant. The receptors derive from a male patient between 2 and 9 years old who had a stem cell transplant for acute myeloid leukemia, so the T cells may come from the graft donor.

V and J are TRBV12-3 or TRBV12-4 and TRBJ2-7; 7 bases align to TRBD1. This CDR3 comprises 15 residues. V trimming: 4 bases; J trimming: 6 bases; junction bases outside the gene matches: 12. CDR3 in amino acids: CASSSGDRNAAEQYF. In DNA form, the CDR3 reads TGTGCCAGCAGTTCAGGGGACAGAAACGCCGCCGAGCAGTACTTC.

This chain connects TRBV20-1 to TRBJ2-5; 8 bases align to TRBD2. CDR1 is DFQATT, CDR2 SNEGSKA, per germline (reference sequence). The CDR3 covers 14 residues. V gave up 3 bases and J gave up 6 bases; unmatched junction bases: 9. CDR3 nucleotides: TGCAGTGCTAGTTCGGGGGGGCACCTAAAGACCCAGTACTTC. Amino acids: CSASSGGHLKTQYF.

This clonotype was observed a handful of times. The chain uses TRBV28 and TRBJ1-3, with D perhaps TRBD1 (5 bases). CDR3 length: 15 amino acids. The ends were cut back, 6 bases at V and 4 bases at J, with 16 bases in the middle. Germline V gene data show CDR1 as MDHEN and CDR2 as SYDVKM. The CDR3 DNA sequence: TGTGCCAGCAGGACCCCTGGGGCAAAGGGAAACACCATATATTTT. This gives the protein CASRTPGAKGNTIYF.